The 16 T cell receptor beta chains presented below share a single source sample, sequenced in a study of blood T cell repertoires in COVID-19 (dated by TCRdb to the early 2020s). Receptor amplification or capture employed the immunoSEQ multiplex PCR assay. TCRdb limited this immuneACCESS table to in-frame rearrangements with V and J called. A share of clones is missing; checked studies link under half to unresolved V genes, and the rest is unexplained. For this sample the table gives 150,000 or so clones, of which about 85% were detected only once. Over 0.55% of the sample is in the top ten clones. The sample was peripheral blood. These receptors came from a man aged 55 to 70 with COVID-19, enrolled during active disease.

The chain uses TRBV7-6 and TRBJ2-7, with 9 bases identical to TRBD1. CDR3 length: 15 residues. The J segment lost 6 bases and the V segment lost 1 base, leaving 7 bases of the junction unmatched. Germline V gives CDR1 SGHVS, CDR2 FNYEAQ. The CDR3 bases are TGTGCCAGCAGCTTAGGGGGACAGGGTGCTGGCGAGCAGTACTTC. Protein: CASSLGGQGAGEQYF. The full variable domain, its missing parts supplied by reference TRBV7-6 and TRBJ2-7, is GAGVSQSPRYKVTKRGQDVALRCDPISGHVSLYWYRQALGQGPEFLTYFNYEAQQDKSGLPNDRFSAERPEGSISTLTIQRTEQRDSAMYRCASSLGGQGAGEQYFGPGTRLTVT.

The chain joins TRBV24-1 to TRBJ2-6; TRBD2 is a possible D gene (6 bases). The length of the CDR3 is 18 residues. The germline V and J ends were trimmed by 4 bases and 2 bases, with 17 bases remaining between them. Germline V gives CDR1 KGHDR, CDR2 SFDVKD. The CDR3 is CATSDQKRGVAGANVLTF. CDR3 nucleotides: TGTGCCACCAGTGACCAGAAGCGCGGGGTAGCTGGGGCCAACGTCCTGACTTTC.

This chain joins TRBV11-1 and TRBJ1-1; D is undetermined. Germline CDR1 and CDR2: SGHAT and FQDESV (reference sequence). The CDR3 runs 15 residues. V was pared by 1 base and J by 2 bases, with 11 bases between. The CDR3 is CASSLDIGPNTEAFF. The CDR3 DNA follows: TGTGCCAGCAGCTTAGACATTGGGCCCAACACTGAAGCTTTCTTT. Full variable domain (rest looked up from reference TRBV11-1 and TRBJ1-1): EAEVAQSPRYKITEKSQAVAFWCDPISGHATLYWYRQILGQGPELLVQFQDESVVDDSQLPKDRFSAERLKGVDSTLKIQPAELGDSAMYLCASSLDIGPNTEAFFGQGTRLTVV.

The genes are TRBV28 and TRBJ1-1; a possible D gene is TRBD1 (6 bases). Germline V gene sequence: CDR1 MDHEN, CDR2 SYDVKM. The CDR3 is 14 residues long. Trimming removed 2 bases at V and 4 bases at J, with 11 bases between. For the CDR3, the DNA is TGTGCCAGCAGTTTAAGACAGGAGACCACTGAAGCTTTCTTT. It translates to CASSLRQETTEAFF.

The chain has TRBV7-9 and TRBJ2-2; the D gene is possibly TRBD2 (5 bases). In germline, CDR1 is SEHNR, CDR2 FQNEAQ (reference sequence). V lost 2 bases and J lost 0, with 10 bases in between. The length of the CDR3 is 16 residues. CDR3 coding DNA: TGTGCCAGCAGCTTAATTGAGCGGTCGAACACCGGGGAGCTGTTTTTT. Translated: CASSLIERSNTGELFF.

The V gene is TRBV24-1, the J gene TRBJ2-7; TRBD2 agrees at 12 bases. Trimming removed 7 bases from V and 3 bases from J; junction bases left unmatched: 9. Germline lookup yields CDR1 KGHDR and CDR2 SFDVKD. CDR3 size: 16 residues. The DNA of the CDR3 is TGTGCCACCAGGGGATCTGGACTAGCGGGGCGCTACGAGCAGTACTTC. Translated: CATRGSGLAGRYEQYF.

This chain joins TRBV4-3 and TRBJ1-3; 8 nucleotides match TRBD1. The J segment lost 6 bases and the V segment lost 1 base, leaving 8 bases of the junction unmatched. Germline CDR1 LGHNA, CDR2 YSLEER. The CDR3 is made up of 16 amino acids. The CDR3 nucleotides are TGCGCCAGCAGCCAAGCTGCGACAGGGGTGACAAACACCATATATTTT. Translating it yields CASSQAATGVTNTIYF.

This clone has more than one count but fewer than ten. This chain links TRBV2 with TRBJ2-7, with TRBD1 identical over 8 bases. CDR3 length equals 15 residues. Per the germline V gene, CDR1 is SNHLY and CDR2 is FYNNEI. Trimming at V came to 6 bases and at J to 3 bases, leaving 10 bases not matched to a gene. CDR3 DNA: TGTGCCAGCAGAGATCAGACAGGGGCCTACTACGAGCAGTACTTC. As protein: CASRDQTGAYYEQYF. Full variable domain (rest looked up from reference TRBV2 and TRBJ2-7): EPEVTQTPSHQVTQMGQEVILRCVPISNHLYFYWYRQILGQKVEFLVSFYNNEISEKSEIFDDQFSVERPDGSNFTLKIRSTKLEDSAMYFCASRDQTGAYYEQYFGPGTRLTVT.

V and J are TRBV12-5 and TRBJ1-1; 7 nucleotides line up with TRBD1. Trimming cost V 6 bases and J 4 bases; bases outside gene matches: 5. This CDR3 is 13 amino acids long. Germline V CDR1 and CDR2: LGHNT, FRNRAP. The CDR3 DNA reads as TGTGCTAGTGGCCAGCAGGGGGGCACTGAAGCTTTCTTT. This gives the protein CASGQQGGTEAFF. The full variable domain, with the rest looked up from reference TRBV12-5 and TRBJ1-1, is DARVTQTPRHKVTEMGQEVTMRCQPILGHNTVFWYRQTMMQGLELLAYFRNRAPLDDSGMPKDRFSAEMPDATLATLKIQPSEPRDSAVYFCASGQQGGTEAFFGQGTRLTVV.

This clone was counted only a few times. This chain links TRBV6-5 with TRBJ2-3; 8 bases align to TRBD2. V was clipped by 6 bases and J by 2 bases; unmatched bases: 7. The germline gives CDR1 MNHEY, CDR2 SVGAGI. CDR3 size: 15 residues. The CDR3: CASRTGGRNTDTQYF. In nucleotides, the CDR3 is TGTGCCAGCAGAACGGGCGGGAGGAACACAGATACGCAGTATTTT.

The rearrangement links TRBV28 to TRBJ2-1; D gene ambiguous. Deletions cut 6 bases from V and 7 bases from J, with 19 bases between. This CDR3 has 15 residues. CDR1 and CDR2 from the germline V gene are MDHEN and SYDVKM. CDR3 coding DNA: TGTGCCAGCAGCTCCCCCTCCGTTACAGAAAATGAGCAGTTCTTC. Protein product: CASSSPSVTENEQFF.

The J gene is TRBJ2-7, the V gene TRBV18; D unclear. Germline V gene data show CDR1 as KGHSH and CDR2 as LQKENI. This CDR3 comprises 14 residues. V lost 1 base to trimming and J lost 6 bases, with 13 bases between them. In nucleotides, the CDR3 is TGTGCCAGCTCACCACTTCCCCAGATGCTCGAGCAGTACTTC. Protein: CASSPLPQMLEQYF.

The chain is built from TRBV28 and TRBJ1-2, with D hard to call. The CDR3 runs to 13 residues. Looked up from germline, CDR1 is MDHEN and CDR2 is SYDVKM. Trimming left V 1 base short and J 7 bases short, with 10 bases between. CDR3 DNA sequence: TGTGCCAGCAGTTTATTACGTGGGAGTGGCTACACCTTC. It encodes CASSLLRGSGYTF.

The rearrangement uses TRBV5-1 and TRBJ1-2, with TRBD1 as a possible D gene (5 bases). Germline V gene lookup returns CDR1 SGHRS and CDR2 YFSETQ. CDR3 length: 15 residues. With 0 bases removed from V and 0 bases from J, the gap between germline ends came to 9 bases. The CDR3 region is CASSLESGPNYGYTF. The CDR3 DNA reads as TGCGCCAGCAGCTTGGAATCAGGGCCTAACTATGGCTACACCTTC. Full variable domain (missing parts from reference TRBV5-1 and TRBJ1-2): KAGVTQTPRYLIKTRGQQVTLSCSPISGHRSVSWYQQTPGQGLQFLFEYFSETQRNKGNFPGRFSGRQFSNSRSEMNVSTLELGDSALYLCASSLESGPNYGYTFGSGTRLTVV.

As for this clone: Germline and junction disagree at one end, which may indicate a read error. V gene TRBV7-7 combines with J gene TRBJ2-1; 9 bases fit TRBD1. The CDR3 extends over 15 amino acids. Germline-derived CDR1 and CDR2 are SSHAT and FNYEAQ (reference sequence). Here the CDR3 DNA reads TGTGCTAGCAGCATGGGACCGGGACAGGGCAATGAGCAGTTCTTC. It translates to CASSMGPGQGNEQFF.

The chain recombines TRBV5-1 with TRBJ1-5; 8 bases match TRBD1. The germline gives CDR1 SGHRS, CDR2 YFSETQ. The junction had 1 base not matched to a gene; V was cut back by 1 base and J by 4 bases. The CDR3 covers 14 residues. CDR3 coding DNA: TGCGCCAGCAGCTTGACAGGGGGTAATCAGCCCCAGCATTTT. Its translation: CASSLTGGNQPQHF.